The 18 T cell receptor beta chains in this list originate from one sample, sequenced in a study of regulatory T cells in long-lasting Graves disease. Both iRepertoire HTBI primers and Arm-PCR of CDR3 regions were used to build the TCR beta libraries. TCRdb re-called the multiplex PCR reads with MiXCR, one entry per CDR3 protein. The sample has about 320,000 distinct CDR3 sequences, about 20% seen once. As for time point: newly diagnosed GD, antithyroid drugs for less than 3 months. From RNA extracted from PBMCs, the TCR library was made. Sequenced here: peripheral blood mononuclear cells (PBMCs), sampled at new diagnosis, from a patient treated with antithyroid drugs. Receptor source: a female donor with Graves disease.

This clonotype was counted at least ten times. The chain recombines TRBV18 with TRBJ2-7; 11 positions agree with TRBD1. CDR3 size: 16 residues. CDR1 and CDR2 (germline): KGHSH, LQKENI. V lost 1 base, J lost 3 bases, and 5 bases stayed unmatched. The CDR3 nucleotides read TGTGCCAGCTCACCACGACCGGGACAGGGGGGCTACGAGCAGTACTTC. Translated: CASSPRPGQGGYEQYF.

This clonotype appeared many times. As DNA, the CDR3 is TGTGCCAGCAGCTTGGTGGGCAGTACGAATCAGCCCCAGCATTTT. Its protein is CASSLVGSTNQPQHF. This chain links TRBV5-5 with TRBJ1-5; D is uncertain. The V and J ends lost 0 bases and 4 bases respectively, with 11 bases between them. The CDR3 covers 15 residues. Looked up from germline, CDR1 is SGHKS and CDR2 is YYEKEE (reference sequence).

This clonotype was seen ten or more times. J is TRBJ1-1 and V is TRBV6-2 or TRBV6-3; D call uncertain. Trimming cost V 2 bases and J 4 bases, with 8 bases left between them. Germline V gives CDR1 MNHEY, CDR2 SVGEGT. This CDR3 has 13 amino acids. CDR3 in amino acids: CASSYGMGTEAFF. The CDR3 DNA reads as TGTGCCAGCAGTTACGGGATGGGCACTGAAGCTTTCTTT.

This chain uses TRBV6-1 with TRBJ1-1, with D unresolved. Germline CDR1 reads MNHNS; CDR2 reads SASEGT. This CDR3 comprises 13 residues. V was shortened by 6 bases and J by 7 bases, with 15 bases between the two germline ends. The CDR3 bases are TGTGCCAGCAGACTGCGTGCGCCCATTGAAGCTTTCTTT. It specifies CASRLRAPIEAFF.

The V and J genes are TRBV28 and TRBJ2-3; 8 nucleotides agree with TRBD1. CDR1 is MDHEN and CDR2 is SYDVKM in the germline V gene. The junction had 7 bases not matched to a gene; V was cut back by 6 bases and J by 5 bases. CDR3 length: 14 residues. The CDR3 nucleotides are TGTGCCAGCAGCGATATCAGGGGGCAAGATACGCAGTATTTT. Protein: CASSDIRGQDTQYF.

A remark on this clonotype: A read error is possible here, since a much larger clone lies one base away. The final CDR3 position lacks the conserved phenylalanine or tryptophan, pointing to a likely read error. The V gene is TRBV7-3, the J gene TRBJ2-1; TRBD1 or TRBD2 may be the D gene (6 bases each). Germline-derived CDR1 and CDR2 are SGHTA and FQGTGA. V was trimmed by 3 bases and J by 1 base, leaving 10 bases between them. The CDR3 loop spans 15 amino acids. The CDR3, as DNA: TGTGCCAGCAGCTTGGGGGCGGGATCCTACAATGAGCAGTTCTTG. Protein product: CASSLGAGSYNEQFL.

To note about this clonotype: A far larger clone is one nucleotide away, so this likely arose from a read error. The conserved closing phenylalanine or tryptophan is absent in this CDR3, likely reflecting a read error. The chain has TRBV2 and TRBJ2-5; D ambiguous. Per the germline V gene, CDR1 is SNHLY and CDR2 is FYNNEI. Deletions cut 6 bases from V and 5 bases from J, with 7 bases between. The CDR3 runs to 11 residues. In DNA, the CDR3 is TGTGCCAGCAGCCGATCGGAGACCCAGTACCTC. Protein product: CASSRSETQYL.

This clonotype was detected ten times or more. The CDR3 sequence is CASRERLAGIDTQYF. CDR3 bases: TGTGCCAGCAGGGAGAGACTAGCGGGAATAGATACGCAGTATTTT. The chain has TRBV12-3 or TRBV12-4 and TRBJ2-3; 11 positions match TRBD2. This CDR3 comprises 15 residues. V trimming: 6 bases; J trimming: 5 bases; junction bases outside the gene matches: 7.

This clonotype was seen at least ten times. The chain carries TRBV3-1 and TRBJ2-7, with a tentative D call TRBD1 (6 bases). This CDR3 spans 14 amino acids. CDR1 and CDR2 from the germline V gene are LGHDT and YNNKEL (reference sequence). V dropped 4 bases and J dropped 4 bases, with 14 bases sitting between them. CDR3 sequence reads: CASSPQGTLYEQYF. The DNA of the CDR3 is TGTGCCAGCAGCCCCCAGGGGACCTTATACGAGCAGTACTTC.

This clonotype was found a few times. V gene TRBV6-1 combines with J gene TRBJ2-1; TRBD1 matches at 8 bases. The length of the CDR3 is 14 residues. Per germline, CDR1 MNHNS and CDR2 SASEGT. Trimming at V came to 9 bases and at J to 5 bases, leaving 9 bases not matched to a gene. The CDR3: CASDDRGPNNEQFF. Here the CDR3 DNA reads TGTGCCAGTGATGACAGGGGTCCGAACAATGAGCAGTTCTTC.

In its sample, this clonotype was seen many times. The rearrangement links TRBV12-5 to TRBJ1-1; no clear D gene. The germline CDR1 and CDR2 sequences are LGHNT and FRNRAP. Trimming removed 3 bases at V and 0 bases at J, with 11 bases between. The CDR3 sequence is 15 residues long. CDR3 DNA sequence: TGTGCTAGTGGTTTATACGCACAGATGAACACTGAAGCTTTCTTT. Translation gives CASGLYAQMNTEAFF.

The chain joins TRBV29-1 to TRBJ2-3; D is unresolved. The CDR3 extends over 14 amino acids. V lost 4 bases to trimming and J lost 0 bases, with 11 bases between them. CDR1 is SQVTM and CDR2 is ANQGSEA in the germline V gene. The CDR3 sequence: CSVVGTSSTDTQYF. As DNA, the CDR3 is TGCAGCGTTGTAGGTACATCTAGCACAGATACGCAGTATTTT.

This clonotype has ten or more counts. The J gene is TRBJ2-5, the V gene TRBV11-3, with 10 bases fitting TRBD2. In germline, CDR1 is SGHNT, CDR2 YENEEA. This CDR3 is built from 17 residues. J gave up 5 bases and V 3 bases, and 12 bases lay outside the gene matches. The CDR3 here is CASSLDREAGGPETQYF. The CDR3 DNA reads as TGTGCCAGCAGCTTGGATCGGGAAGCGGGAGGGCCGGAGACCCAGTACTTC.

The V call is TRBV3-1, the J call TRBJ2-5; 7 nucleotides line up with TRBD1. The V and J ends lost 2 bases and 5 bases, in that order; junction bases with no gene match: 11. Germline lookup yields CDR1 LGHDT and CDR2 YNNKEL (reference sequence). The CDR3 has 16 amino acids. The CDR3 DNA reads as TGTGCCAGCAGCCAACGTACAGGGGCGTCTTGGGAGACCCAGTACTTC. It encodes CASSQRTGASWETQYF.

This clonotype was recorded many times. The CDR3 sequence is CASKGPQETQYF. The DNA for the CDR3 is TGTGCCTCGAAGGGGCCCCAAGAGACCCAGTACTTC. The chain couples TRBV10-3 to TRBJ2-5, with a weak D call TRBD1 (5 bases). Per germline, CDR1 ENHRY and CDR2 SYGVKD. Between the trimmed V and J ends, which lost 11 bases and 1 base, there was a span of 11 bases. The CDR3 has 12 amino acids.

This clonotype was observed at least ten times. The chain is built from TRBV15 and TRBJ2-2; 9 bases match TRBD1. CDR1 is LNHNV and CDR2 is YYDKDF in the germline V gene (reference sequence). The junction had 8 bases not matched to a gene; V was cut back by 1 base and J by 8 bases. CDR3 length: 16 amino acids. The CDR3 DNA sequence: TGTGCCACCAGCAGAGGCGGCCCGGGACAGGGTGGGGAGCTGTTTTTT. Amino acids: CATSRGGPGQGGELFF.

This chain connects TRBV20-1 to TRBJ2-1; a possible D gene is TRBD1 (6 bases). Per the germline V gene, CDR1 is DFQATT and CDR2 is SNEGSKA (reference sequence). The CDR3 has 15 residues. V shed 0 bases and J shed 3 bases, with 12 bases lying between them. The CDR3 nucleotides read TGCAGTGCTAGAGATTATCAGGGGAGCTACAATGAGCAGTTCTTC. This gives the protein CSARDYQGSYNEQFF.

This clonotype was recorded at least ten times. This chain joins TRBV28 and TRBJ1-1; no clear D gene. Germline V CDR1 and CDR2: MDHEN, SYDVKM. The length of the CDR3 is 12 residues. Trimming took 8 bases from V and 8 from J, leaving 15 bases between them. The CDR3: CASGTDEREAFF. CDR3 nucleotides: TGTGCCAGCGGAACGGACGAGCGAGAAGCTTTCTTT.